Each of the 14 T cell receptor beta chains below was sequenced from the same sample in a study of PD-L1 blockade in urothelial cancer. Sequencing was performed with immunoSEQ multiplex PCR; in TCRdb, only in-frame clones are kept and a portion is missing. This table holds approximately 90,000 clones, about 83% found once. Time point given: pretreatment peripheral blood. The specimen comprised PBMCs, sampled around atezolizumab (anti-PD-L1) treatment. The receptors were gathered from a man between 60 and 75 years old with urothelial cancer.

The V and J genes are TRBV7-6 and TRBJ2-6; 11 bases match TRBD1. This CDR3 spans 18 amino acids. J was trimmed by 2 bases and V by 4 bases; bases with no gene match: 7. Germline CDR1 SGHVS, CDR2 FNYEAQ. Here the CDR3 DNA reads TGTGCCAGCAGCTCCGGGACAGGGGGTAGCGCTGGGGCCAACGTCCTGACTTTC. Translated, it gives CASSSGTGGSAGANVLTF.

The rearrangement links TRBV29-1 to TRBJ2-5, with TRBD2 identical over 8 bases. Germline V lookup: CDR1 SQVTM, CDR2 ANQGSEA. CDR3 length: 16 amino acids. V trimming: 8 bases; J trimming: 4 bases; junction bases outside the gene matches: 18. The CDR3 DNA is TGCAGCTATTGGGGAGCGGGAGATTTGGTAGGAGAGACCCAGTACTTC. Amino acids: CSYWGAGDLVGETQYF. The full variable domain, its missing parts supplied by reference TRBV29-1 and TRBJ2-5, is SAVISQKPSRDICQRGTSLTIQCQVDSQVTMMFWYRQQPGQSLTLIATANQGSEATYESGFVIDKFPISRPNLTFSTLTVSNMSPEDSSIYLCSYWGAGDLVGETQYFGPGTRLLVL.

The CDR3 reads CAWGFGRGTEAFF. In DNA, the CDR3 is TGTGCCTGGGGATTCGGAAGGGGCACTGAAGCTTTCTTT. The V gene is TRBV30, the J gene TRBJ1-1, with D maybe TRBD1 (5 bases). Germline V gene sequence: CDR1 GTSNPN, CDR2 SVGIG (reference sequence). This CDR3 is built from 13 residues. Deletions cut 5 bases from V and 4 bases from J, with 14 bases between.

J is TRBJ2-7 and V is TRBV10-3; 11 nucleotides line up with TRBD2. CDR1 is ENHRY, CDR2 SYGVKD, per germline. V was pared by 0 bases and J by 5 bases, with 9 bases of the junction left unmatched. This CDR3 comprises 17 residues. The CDR3 nucleotides read TGTGCCATCAGTGAGTCCGGGTTGATAGCGGGAGGGAACGAGCAGTACTTC. This encodes CAISESGLIAGGNEQYF.

The rearrangement uses TRBV19 and TRBJ2-3, with 10 nucleotides matching TRBD2. Germline V gives CDR1 LNHDA, CDR2 SQIVND (reference sequence). Unmatched junction bases numbered 2, after V lost 5 bases and J lost 6 bases. CDR3 length equals 13 residues. The CDR3 loop is CASSQGLADTQYF. The CDR3 coding sequence is TGTGCCAGTAGTCAGGGACTAGCGGATACGCAGTATTTT.

This clone was counted once. This chain connects TRBV6-5 to TRBJ2-2; 10 nucleotides agree with TRBD2. V lost 6 bases and J lost 4; bases outside the gene matches: 5. The CDR3 has 15 amino acids. CDR1 MNHEY and CDR2 SVGAGI come from the germline V gene. The CDR3 loop is CASRPSGSSTGELFF. The CDR3 bases are TGTGCCAGCAGACCTAGCGGGAGTAGCACCGGGGAGCTGTTTTTT.

The CDR3 loop is CSVDLGHLSTNEQFF. CDR3 nucleotide sequence: TGCAGCGTAGATCTAGGCCACCTCTCAACCAATGAGCAGTTCTTC. The chain is built from TRBV29-1 and TRBJ2-1, with D uncertain. The CDR3 has 15 residues. Germline V CDR1 and CDR2: SQVTM, ANQGSEA. The V end was cut by 6 bases, the J end by 6 bases, with 21 bases between.

The gene calls are TRBV5-4 and TRBJ2-4; TRBD2 matches at 7 bases. The ends lost 5 bases at V and 3 bases at J; junction bases unmatched: 8. The CDR3 sequence is 15 residues long. Germline V gene sequence: CDR1 SGHNT, CDR2 YYREEE (reference sequence). The CDR3 DNA reads as TGTGCCAGCAGTCCTCCAGGACTAGTCAAAAACATTCAGTACTTC. It encodes CASSPPGLVKNIQYF.

This chain connects TRBV28 to TRBJ1-2; D might be TRBD1 (6 bases). The CDR3 is made up of 15 amino acids. Trimming shortened V by 5 bases and J by 0 bases, and 13 bases separated the two germline ends. Germline loops: CDR1 MDHEN, CDR2 SYDVKM. For the CDR3, the DNA is TGTGCCAGCAGTCCTAGGACAGTAGCTAACTATGGCTACACCTTC. Translated: CASSPRTVANYGYTF.

The V call is TRBV5-1, the J call TRBJ2-1, with 8 bases identical to TRBD2. CDR1 SGHRS and CDR2 YFSETQ come from the germline V gene. This CDR3 region has 15 residues. The junction had 3 bases not matched to a gene; V was cut back by 4 bases and J by 0 bases. CDR3 bases: TGCGCCAGCAGCCAGAGCGGGAGCTCCTACAATGAGCAGTTCTTC. Translation: CASSQSGSSYNEQFF. Full variable domain (missing parts from reference TRBV5-1 and TRBJ2-1): KAGVTQTPRYLIKTRGQQVTLSCSPISGHRSVSWYQQTPGQGLQFLFEYFSETQRNKGNFPGRFSGRQFSNSRSEMNVSTLELGDSALYLCASSQSGSSYNEQFFGPGTRLTVL.

V gene TRBV6-1 combines with J gene TRBJ1-5; the match to TRBD1 covers 11 bases. V lost 0 bases and J lost 0; bases outside the gene matches: 10. From germline, CDR1 is MNHNS and CDR2 SASEGT. The CDR3 contains 20 residues. The CDR3 bases are TGTGCCAGCAGTGAAGCGCAGGGGACAGGGGGTTCCTTTAGCAATCAGCCCCAGCATTTT. It codes for CASSEAQGTGGSFSNQPQHF.

The chain links TRBV5-5 to TRBJ2-1; 11 positions agree with TRBD2. Germline CDR1 is SGHKS and CDR2 is YYEKEE (reference sequence). The CDR3 runs 20 residues. V dropped 2 bases and J dropped 1; count of bases not matched to a gene: 14. The CDR3 loop is CASSLGSLAGGWGSYNEQFF. Here the CDR3 DNA reads TGTGCCAGCAGCTTAGGTAGTCTAGCGGGAGGATGGGGTTCCTACAATGAGCAGTTCTTC.

The chain employs TRBV6-1 and TRBJ1-1, with 12 bases lining up with TRBD1. The CDR3 loop spans 15 amino acids. Germline assignment: CDR1 MNHNS and CDR2 SASEGT. CDR3 sequence (DNA): TGTACCGGCGGGACAGGGGGCTCGGTGGGGACTGAAGCTTTCTTT. Amino acids: CTGGTGGSVGTEAFF.

This chain joins TRBV19 and TRBJ2-7, with 8 bases fitting TRBD2. The germline gives CDR1 LNHDA, CDR2 SQIVND (reference sequence). The V and J ends lost 6 bases and 8 bases, in that order; junction bases with no gene match: 15. The CDR3 contains 15 residues. CDR3 residues: CASSPDSGASRKQYF. The CDR3 DNA is TGTGCCAGTAGCCCCGATAGCGGGGCGTCCAGAAAGCAGTACTTC.